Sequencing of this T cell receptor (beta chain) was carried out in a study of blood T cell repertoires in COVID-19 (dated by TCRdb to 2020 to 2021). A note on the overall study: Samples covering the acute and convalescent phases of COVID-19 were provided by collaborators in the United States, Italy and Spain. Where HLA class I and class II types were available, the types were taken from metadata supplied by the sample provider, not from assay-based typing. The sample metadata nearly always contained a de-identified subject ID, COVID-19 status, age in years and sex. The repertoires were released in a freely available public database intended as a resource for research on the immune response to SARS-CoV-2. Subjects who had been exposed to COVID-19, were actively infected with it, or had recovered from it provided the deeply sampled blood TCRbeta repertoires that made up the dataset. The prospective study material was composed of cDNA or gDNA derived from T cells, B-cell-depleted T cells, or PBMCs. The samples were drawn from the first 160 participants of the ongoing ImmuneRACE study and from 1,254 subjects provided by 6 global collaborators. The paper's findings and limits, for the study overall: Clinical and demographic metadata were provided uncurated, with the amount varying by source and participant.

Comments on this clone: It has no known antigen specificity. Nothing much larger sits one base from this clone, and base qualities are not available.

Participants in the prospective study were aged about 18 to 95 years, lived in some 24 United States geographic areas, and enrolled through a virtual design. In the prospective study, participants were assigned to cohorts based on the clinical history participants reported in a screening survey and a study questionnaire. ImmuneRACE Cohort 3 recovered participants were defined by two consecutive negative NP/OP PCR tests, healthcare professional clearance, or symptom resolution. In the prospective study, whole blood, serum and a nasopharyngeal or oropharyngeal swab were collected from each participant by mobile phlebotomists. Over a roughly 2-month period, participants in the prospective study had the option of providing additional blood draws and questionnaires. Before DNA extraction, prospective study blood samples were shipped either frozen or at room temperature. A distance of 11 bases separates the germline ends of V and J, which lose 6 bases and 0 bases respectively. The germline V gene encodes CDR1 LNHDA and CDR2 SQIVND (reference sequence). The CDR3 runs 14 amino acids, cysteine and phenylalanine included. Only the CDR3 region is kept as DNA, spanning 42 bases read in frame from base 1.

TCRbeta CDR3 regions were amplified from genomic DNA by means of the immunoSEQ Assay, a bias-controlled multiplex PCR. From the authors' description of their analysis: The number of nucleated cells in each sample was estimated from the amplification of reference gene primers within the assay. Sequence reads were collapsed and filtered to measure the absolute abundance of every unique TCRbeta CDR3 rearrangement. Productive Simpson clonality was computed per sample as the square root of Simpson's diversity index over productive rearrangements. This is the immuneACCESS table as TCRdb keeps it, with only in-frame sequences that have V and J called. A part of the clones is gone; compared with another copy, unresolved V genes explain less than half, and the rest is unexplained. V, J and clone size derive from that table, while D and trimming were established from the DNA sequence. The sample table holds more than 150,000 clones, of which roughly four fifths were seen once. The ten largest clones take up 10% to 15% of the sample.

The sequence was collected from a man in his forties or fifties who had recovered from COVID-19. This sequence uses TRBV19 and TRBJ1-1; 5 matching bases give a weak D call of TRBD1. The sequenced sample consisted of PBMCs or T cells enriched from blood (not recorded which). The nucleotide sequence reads TGTGCCAGTAGACAGGTAACTATGAACACTGAAGCTTTCTTT. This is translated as CASRQVTMNTEAFF.